Sequencing of this T cell receptor beta chain was carried out in a study of cytomegalovirus exposure and HLA in healthy donors. Study-wide results and limits: Most TCR beta V segments were productive about 90% or about 30% of the time in an earlier analysis.

Concerning this clone itself: Its antigen is as yet unknown.

The germline V and J ends were trimmed by 7 bases and 0 bases, with 13 bases remaining between them. CDR3 length: 15 amino acids. Germline V gene data show CDR1 as SGDLS and CDR2 as YYNGEE. PCR amplification relied on 60 Vbeta primers (plus 13 Jbeta primers). Method: immunoSEQ multiplex PCR; TCRdb's copy keeps in-frame clones and lacks some. The sample carries approximately 190,000 clones, over 70% recorded once. The sample comprised PBMCs. The TCR sequence derives from a man aged 35-49 years in good health and CMV-seropositive. V gene TRBV9 combines with J gene TRBJ1-4; D gene ambiguous. CDR3 region: CASAPEATTNEKLFF. The CDR3 region has the DNA TGTGCCAGCGCTCCCGAGGCAACAACTAATGAAAAACTGTTTTTT.